This T cell receptor (beta chain) was obtained from a study of cytomegalovirus exposure and HLA in healthy donors. Use of 60 Vbeta and 13 Jbeta primers characterized the PCR. The data were produced by immunoSEQ multiplex PCR, yet TCRdb's version contains in-frame clones alone and is incomplete. The sample holds about 180,000 clones, under 85% seen once. The ends lost 1 base at V and 3 bases at J; junction bases unmatched: 9. The CDR3 extends over 17 amino acids. Germline loops: CDR1 MGHRA, CDR2 YSYEKL. General study results and limits: TCR beta sequences reportedly predicted most subjects' HLA-A and HLA-B alleles accurately. Researchers reported in a later analysis that a missense DCLRE1C variant was tied to TCR beta V- and J-gene trimming. A later analysis revealed that TCR association rates differed between HLA loci, peaking at DRB1 and bottoming out at HLA-C.

Turning to this clone: Its antigen is not known.

The sample was PBMCs. This receptor was identified in a male donor in good health and CMV-seronegative. This chain joins TRBV4-1 and TRBJ2-3; 8 bases map to TRBD2. The CDR3, as DNA: TGCGCCAGCAGCCAAGTGCCCAGCGGGAGTGCGACAGATACGCAGTATTTT. Protein product: CASSQVPSGSATDTQYF.